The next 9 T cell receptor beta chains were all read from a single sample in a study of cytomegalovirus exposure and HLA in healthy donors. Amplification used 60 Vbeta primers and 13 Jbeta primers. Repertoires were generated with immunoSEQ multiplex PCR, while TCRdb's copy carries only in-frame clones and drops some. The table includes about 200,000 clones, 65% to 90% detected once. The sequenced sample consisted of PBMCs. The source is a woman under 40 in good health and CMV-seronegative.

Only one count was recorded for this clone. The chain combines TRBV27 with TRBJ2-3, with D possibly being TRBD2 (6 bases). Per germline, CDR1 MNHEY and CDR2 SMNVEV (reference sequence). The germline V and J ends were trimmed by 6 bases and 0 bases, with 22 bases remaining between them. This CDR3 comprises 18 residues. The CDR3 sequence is CASSLIAGGIPSTDTQYF. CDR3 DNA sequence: TGTGCCAGCAGCCTAATCGCGGGCGGGATACCTAGCACAGATACGCAGTATTTT.

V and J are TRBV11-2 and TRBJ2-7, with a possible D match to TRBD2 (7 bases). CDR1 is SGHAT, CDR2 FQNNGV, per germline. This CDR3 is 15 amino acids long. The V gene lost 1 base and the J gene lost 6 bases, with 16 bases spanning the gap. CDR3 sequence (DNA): TGTGCCAGCAGCTTAGGCGGGGGACACTTCGCCGAGCAGTACTTC. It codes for CASSLGGGHFAEQYF.

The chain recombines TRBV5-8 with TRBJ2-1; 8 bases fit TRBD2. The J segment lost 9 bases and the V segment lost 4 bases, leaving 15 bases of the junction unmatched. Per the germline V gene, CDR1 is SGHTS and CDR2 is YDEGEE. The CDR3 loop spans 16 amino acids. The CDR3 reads CASSKGLASTVSEQFF. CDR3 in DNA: TGTGCCAGCAGCAAAGGACTAGCATCAACGGTCAGTGAGCAGTTCTTC.

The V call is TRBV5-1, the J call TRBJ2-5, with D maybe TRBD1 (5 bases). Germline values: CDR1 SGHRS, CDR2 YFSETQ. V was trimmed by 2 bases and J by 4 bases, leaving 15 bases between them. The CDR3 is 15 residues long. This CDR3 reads CASSLKQVQGETQYF. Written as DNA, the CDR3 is TGCGCCAGCAGCTTAAAACAGGTCCAGGGAGAGACCCAGTACTTC.

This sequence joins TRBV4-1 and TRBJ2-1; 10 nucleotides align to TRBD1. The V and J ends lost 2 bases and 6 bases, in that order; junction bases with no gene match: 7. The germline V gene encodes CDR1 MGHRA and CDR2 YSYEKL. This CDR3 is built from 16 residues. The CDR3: CASSQPGQGKFNEQFF. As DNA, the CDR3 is TGCGCCAGCAGCCAACCGGGACAGGGGAAGTTCAATGAGCAGTTCTTC.

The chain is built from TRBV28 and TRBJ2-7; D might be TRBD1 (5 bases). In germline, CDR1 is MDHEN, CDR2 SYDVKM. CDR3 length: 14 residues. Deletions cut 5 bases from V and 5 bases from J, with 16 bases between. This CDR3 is CASSGSQGIHEQYF. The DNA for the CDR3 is TGTGCCAGCAGTGGTTCTCAGGGAATCCACGAGCAGTACTTC.

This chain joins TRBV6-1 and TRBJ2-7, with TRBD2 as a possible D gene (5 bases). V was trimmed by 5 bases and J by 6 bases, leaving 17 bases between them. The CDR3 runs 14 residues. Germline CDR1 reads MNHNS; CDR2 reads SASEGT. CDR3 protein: CASSLDFGSPEQYF. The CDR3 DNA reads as TGTGCCAGCAGTTTGGACTTCGGGTCTCCCGAGCAGTACTTC.

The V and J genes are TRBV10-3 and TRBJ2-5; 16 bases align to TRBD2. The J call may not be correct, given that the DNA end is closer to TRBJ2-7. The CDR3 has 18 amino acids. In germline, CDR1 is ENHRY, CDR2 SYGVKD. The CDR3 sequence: CAIRPGTSGRALSYEQYF. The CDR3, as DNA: TGTGCCATCCGACCCGGGACTAGCGGGAGGGCGCTTTCCTACGAGCAGTACTTC.

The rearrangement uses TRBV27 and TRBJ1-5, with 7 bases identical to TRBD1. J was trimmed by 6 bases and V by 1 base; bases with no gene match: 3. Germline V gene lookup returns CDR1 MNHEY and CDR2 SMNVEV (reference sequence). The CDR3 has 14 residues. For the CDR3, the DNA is TGTGCCAGCAGTTTATTACAGGGGATTCAGCCCCAGCATTTT. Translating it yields CASSLLQGIQPQHF.